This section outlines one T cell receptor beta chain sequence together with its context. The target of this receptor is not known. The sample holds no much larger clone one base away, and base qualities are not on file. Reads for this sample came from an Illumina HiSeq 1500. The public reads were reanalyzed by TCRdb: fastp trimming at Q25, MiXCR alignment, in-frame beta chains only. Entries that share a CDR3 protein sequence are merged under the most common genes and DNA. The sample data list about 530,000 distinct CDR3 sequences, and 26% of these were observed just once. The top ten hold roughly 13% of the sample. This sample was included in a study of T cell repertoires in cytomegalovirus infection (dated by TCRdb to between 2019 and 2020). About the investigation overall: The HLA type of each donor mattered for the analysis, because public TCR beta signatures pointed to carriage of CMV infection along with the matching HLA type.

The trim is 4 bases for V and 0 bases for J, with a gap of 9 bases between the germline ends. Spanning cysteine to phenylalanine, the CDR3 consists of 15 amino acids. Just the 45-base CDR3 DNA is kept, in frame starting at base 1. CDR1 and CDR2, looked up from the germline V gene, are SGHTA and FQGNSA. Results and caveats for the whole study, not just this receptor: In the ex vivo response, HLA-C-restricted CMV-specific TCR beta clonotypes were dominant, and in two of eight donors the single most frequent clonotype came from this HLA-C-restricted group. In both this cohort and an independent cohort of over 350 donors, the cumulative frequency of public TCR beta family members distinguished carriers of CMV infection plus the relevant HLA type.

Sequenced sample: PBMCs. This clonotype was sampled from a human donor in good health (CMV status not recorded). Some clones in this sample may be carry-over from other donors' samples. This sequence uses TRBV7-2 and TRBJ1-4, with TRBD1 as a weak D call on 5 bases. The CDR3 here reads CASSYGTTTNEKLFF. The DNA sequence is TGTGCCAGCAGCTATGGGACTACAACTAATGAAAAACTGTTTTTT.